Here is one T cell receptor beta chain with its context. Antigen: not known. These data are taken from a study of cytomegalovirus exposure and HLA in healthy donors. The CDR3 covers 18 residues. V dropped 6 bases and J dropped 0 bases, with 18 bases sitting between them. The V gene's germline CDR1 is MRHNA and CDR2 SNTAGT. Study-level points and caveats: Immune exposure was documented only through CMV serostatus. Rates of TCR association differed by HLA locus in a later analysis, with DRB1 highest and HLA-C lowest. The study designated about 160 TCR beta chains cytomegalovirus-associated.

With 60 Vbeta and 13 Jbeta primers, the PCR was carried out. Data came from immunoSEQ multiplex PCR; TCRdb stores just in-frame clones and leaves some out. The sample lists 55,000 to 80,000 clones, roughly 80% occurring once. Participants comprised healthy donors of bone marrow. This receptor was obtained from a woman under 40 in good health and CMV-seronegative. The chain employs TRBV6-4 and TRBJ2-6; D perhaps matches TRBD1 (6 bases). The material sequenced was PBMCs. CDR3 sequence (DNA): TGTGCCAGCAGCGCTGGGCAGGGGATTATCTCTGGGGCCAACGTCCTGACTTTC. Translated: CASSAGQGIISGANVLTF.